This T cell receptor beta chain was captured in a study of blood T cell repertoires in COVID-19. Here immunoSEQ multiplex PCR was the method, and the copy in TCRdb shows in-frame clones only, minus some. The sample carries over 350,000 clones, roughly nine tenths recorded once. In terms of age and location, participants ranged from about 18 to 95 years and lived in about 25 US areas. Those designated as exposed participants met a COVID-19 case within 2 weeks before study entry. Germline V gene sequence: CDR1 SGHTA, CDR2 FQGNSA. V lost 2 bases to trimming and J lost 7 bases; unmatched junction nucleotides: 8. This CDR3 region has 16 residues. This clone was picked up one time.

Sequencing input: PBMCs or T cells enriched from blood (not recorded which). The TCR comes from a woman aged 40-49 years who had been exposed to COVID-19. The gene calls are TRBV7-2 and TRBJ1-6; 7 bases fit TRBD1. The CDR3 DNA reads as TGTGCCAGCAGCTTACTGGGGGCAGGGGGGAATTCACCCCTCCACTTT. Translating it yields CASSLLGAGGNSPLHF.